This T cell receptor beta chain was found in a study of blood T cell repertoires in COVID-19. Overall study context: Italy, Spain and the United States were the sources of the convalescent and acute COVID-19 samples.

Original methodology: Using reference gene primer amplification, nucleated cell counts were estimated. Profiled with immunoSEQ multiplex PCR; TCRdb holds only in-frame clones, not every one. V, J and clone size derive from that table, while D and trimming were established from the DNA sequence. In the table there are about 28,000 clones, 65% to 85% of which are singletons. V was pared by 1 base and J by 7 bases, with 17 bases between. There are 16 residues in the CDR3. Germline CDR1 reads SGHVS; CDR2 reads FQNEAQ. The chain is built from TRBV7-8 and TRBJ2-1; D may be TRBD1 (6 bases). Sequencing was done on a sample of peripheral blood. The receptor was derived from a woman aged 60-70 years with acute or convalescent COVID-19. The DNA of the CDR3 is TGTGCCAGCAGCTTAGTAGCAATTGACAGGTTTAATGAGCAGTTCTTC. Protein product: CASSLVAIDRFNEQFF.